This T cell receptor beta chain was captured in a study of T cells in Graves' hyperthyroidism and ophthalmopathy. The study left out patients who had uncontrolled infection, other autoimmune disease, pregnancy or lactation. Together with thyroid ultrasound, orbital computed tomography, serum thyroxine and TRAb, clinical symptoms were used for diagnoses. General study results and limits: Blood also contained most expanded thyroid clonotypes above 0.001. A 13 V-J signature model discriminated ophthalmopathy versus stable hyperthyroidism.

For this clonotype: What it binds is unknown.

There were TCR beta CDR3 regions amplified from RNA transcripts. HTBI primers were employed in a first-round RT-PCR of the TCR CDR3. TCRdb recomputed calls from the multiplex PCR reads with MiXCR, one row per CDR3 protein. The sample holds around 760,000 distinct CDR3 sequences, roughly a third seen once. The CDR3 runs to 15 residues. V was trimmed by 1 base and J by 2 bases, leaving 14 bases between them. Germline-derived CDR1 and CDR2 are DFQATT and SNEGSKA (reference sequence). The source of this sequence is a woman aged 35 to 49 with Graves' hyperthyroidism. The sequencing sample was made of blood. V gene TRBV20-1 combines with J gene TRBJ2-5; maybe TRBD2 (5 bases). CDR3 coding DNA: TGCAGTGCTAGAGGTGGATACGGGGTTCAAGAGACCCAGTACTTC. Translation: CSARGGYGVQETQYF.